The clone carrying this TCR beta chain was seen a single time. Other DNA sequences in the sample encode the same CDR3. The data were taken from a study of blood T cell repertoires in COVID-19. About the research overall: PBMCs, B-cell-depleted T cells, or T cells provided the cDNA or gDNA that made up the material.

The data were produced by immunoSEQ multiplex PCR, yet TCRdb's version contains in-frame clones alone and is incomplete. The repertoire consists of hundreds of thousands of clones, with 65% to 85% occurring once and the leading ten covering around 25%. The TCR comes from a man aged 35 to 55 with acute or convalescent COVID-19. The material sequenced was peripheral blood.

In DNA, the CDR3 is TGTGCCTGGAGTCCGGGGAGCTACGAGCAGTACTTC. Its protein is CAWSPGSYEQYF. V usage is TRBV30 and J usage is TRBJ2-7; possible D gene TRBD2, 5 bases. Trimming shortened V by 2 bases and J by 3 bases, and 8 bases separated the two germline ends. The CDR3 has 12 residues. Germline-derived CDR1 and CDR2 are GTSNPN and SVGIG (reference sequence).